The 25 T cell receptor beta chains reported below all come from one sample, sequenced in a study of neurological immune-mediated disorders. TCRdb used MiXCR to reprocess the 5' RACE reads, holding one entry per CDR3 protein. The data show 72,000 or so distinct CDR3 sequences, 15% to 20% seen once. The sequenced sample consisted of PBMCs. Source of these receptors: a woman aged 40 to 49 in good health.

This clonotype was seen at least ten times. The rearrangement joins TRBV5-1 to TRBJ2-3, with D tentatively TRBD1 (5 bases). V lost 0 bases to trimming and J lost 3 bases, with 8 bases between them. CDR1 is SGHRS and CDR2 is YFSETQ in the germline V gene. This CDR3 has 14 amino acids. DNA for the CDR3: TGCGCCAGCAGCTTGGGGGGCTTAACAGATACGCAGTATTTT. Protein sequence: CASSLGGLTDTQYF.

The chain links TRBV28 to TRBJ1-4; tentatively, D is TRBD1 (5 bases). The V end lost 5 bases, the J end lost 8 bases, and 24 bases lay between the germline ends. The CDR3 extends over 17 amino acids. The germline gives CDR1 MDHEN, CDR2 SYDVKM. The CDR3 reads CASSLTPTGARGEKLFF. The DNA for the CDR3 is TGTGCCAGCAGTCTTACCCCGACCGGGGCGAGAGGGGAAAAACTGTTTTTT.

This clonotype was counted at least ten times. The V and J genes are TRBV6-5 and TRBJ1-1; D is ambiguous. The CDR3 sequence is 15 residues long. V shed 6 bases and J shed 5 bases, with 19 bases lying between them. The germline V gene encodes CDR1 MNHEY and CDR2 SVGAGI. Here the CDR3 DNA reads TGTGCCAGCAGGCGGACTCCTTCAGCAAAGACTGAAGCTTTCTTT. Protein product: CASRRTPSAKTEAFF.

This clonotype showed up many times. The J gene is TRBJ2-2, the V gene TRBV6-5, with D possibly being TRBD2 (6 bases). V was shortened by 6 bases and J by 0 bases, with 11 bases between the two germline ends. Germline V gene data show CDR1 as MNHEY and CDR2 as SVGAGI. This CDR3 has 15 residues. The CDR3 loop reads CASRAGLTNTGELFF. As DNA, the CDR3 is TGTGCCAGCAGGGCGGGACTTACGAACACCGGGGAGCTGTTTTTT.

This clonotype showed up many times. The J gene is TRBJ1-2, the V gene TRBV2, with 9 bases fitting TRBD1. This CDR3 has 14 amino acids. With 4 bases clipped from V and 5 bases from J, the junction kept 5 bases outside the gene matches. Germline CDR1 and CDR2: SNHLY and FYNNEI. Here the CDR3 DNA reads TGTGCCAGCAGTGGGACAGGGGAAGGGTATGGCTACACCTTC. It codes for CASSGTGEGYGYTF.

In its sample, this clonotype was seen many times. The rearrangement joins TRBV5-1 to TRBJ2-2; tentatively, D is TRBD2 (7 bases). Trimming left V 2 bases short and J 0 bases short, with 11 bases between. The CDR3 has 16 amino acids. The germline gives CDR1 SGHRS, CDR2 YFSETQ. The CDR3, as DNA: TGCGCCAGCAGCTTCGAGGGGGGGCCGAACACCGGGGAGCTGTTTTTT. Its translation is CASSFEGGPNTGELFF. The whole variable domain, remainder taken from reference TRBV5-1 and TRBJ2-2, is KAGVTQTPRYLIKTRGQQVTLSCSPISGHRSVSWYQQTPGQGLQFLFEYFSETQRNKGNFPGRFSGRQFSNSRSEMNVSTLELGDSALYLCASSFEGGPNTGELFFGEGSRLTVL.

The table lists this clonotype with many counts. This chain uses TRBV4-1 with TRBJ1-2; the D is unclear. The CDR3 covers 13 residues. CDR1 is MGHRA, CDR2 YSYEKL, per germline. Trimming cost V 0 bases and J 5 bases, with 7 bases left between them. The CDR3 loop is CASSQDVGYGYTF. The CDR3 nucleotides are TGCGCCAGCAGCCAAGATGTCGGGTATGGCTACACCTTC.

This rearrangement joins TRBV11-1 to TRBJ2-1; D gene unclear. The CDR3 sequence is 14 residues long. The germline V gene has CDR1 SGHAT and CDR2 FQDESV (reference sequence). V was clipped by 5 bases and J by 3 bases, with 11 bases between them. CDR3: CASSPLGNYNEQFF. The CDR3 DNA reads TGTGCCAGCAGCCCGCTGGGCAACTACAATGAGCAGTTCTTC.

The sample holds many counts of this clonotype. The CDR3, as DNA: TGCGCCAGCAGCTTAACCCCGGGACAGCCTTCTTACGGGACCCAGTACTTC. Translating it yields CASSLTPGQPSYGTQYF. The chain has TRBV5-1 and TRBJ2-5; 7 bases map to TRBD1. The CDR3 is made up of 17 amino acids. With V trimmed by 2 bases and J by 7 bases, 17 bases remained unmatched. Germline V lookup: CDR1 SGHRS, CDR2 YFSETQ.

This clonotype has ten or more counts. This chain connects TRBV7-9 to TRBJ1-4; 7 nucleotides agree with TRBD1. Trimming cost V 6 bases and J 8 bases; bases outside gene matches: 9. The CDR3 totals 14 residues. Per germline, CDR1 SEHNR and CDR2 FQNEAQ (reference sequence). The CDR3 region is CASSSGTAGEKLFF. DNA of the CDR3: TGTGCCAGCAGTTCCGGGACAGCAGGCGAAAAACTGTTTTTT.

This clonotype was counted ten times or more. The DNA for the CDR3 is TGTGCCACCAGCAACCGCCGGGACTTACAAGAGACCCAGTACTTC. It encodes CATSNRRDLQETQYF. V and J are TRBV24-1 and TRBJ2-5, with a possible D match to TRBD2 (6 bases). The germline gives CDR1 KGHDR, CDR2 SFDVKD. The CDR3 covers 15 residues. With 7 bases removed from V and 2 bases from J, the gap between germline ends came to 16 bases.

The chain recombines TRBV5-6 with TRBJ2-7; the D is unclear. V was trimmed by 3 bases and J by 4 bases, leaving 14 bases between them. Germline V gene lookup returns CDR1 SGHDT and CDR2 YYEEEE. The CDR3 is 14 amino acids. The CDR3, as DNA: TGTGCCAGCAGCTCGTCAAGTGTTATGTACGAGCAGTACTTC. It translates to CASSSSSVMYEQYF.

This clonotype was observed at least ten times. The rearrangement joins TRBV4-1 to TRBJ1-1, with D perhaps matching TRBD1 (5 bases). Germline V gives CDR1 MGHRA, CDR2 YSYEKL. The V gene lost 1 base and the J gene lost 1 base, with 22 bases spanning the gap. This CDR3 region has 19 residues. CDR3 DNA: TGCGCCAGCAGCCAAGTACGCAGGGAGGGTAAATCTAGGAACACTGAAGCTTTCTTT. It yields the protein CASSQVRREGKSRNTEAFF.

This chain uses TRBV3-1 with TRBJ2-3; D is possibly TRBD1 or TRBD2 (5 bases each). From germline, CDR1 is LGHDT and CDR2 YNNKEL (reference sequence). Trimming removed 3 bases from V and 3 bases from J, with 10 bases in between. The CDR3 runs to 14 residues. In DNA form, the CDR3 reads TGTGCCAGCAGCCAGGGGACGGGGACAGATACGCAGTATTTT. Its protein product is CASSQGTGTDTQYF.

In its sample, this clonotype was seen many times. The V call is TRBV24-1, the J call TRBJ2-3; 15 bases match TRBD2. Germline CDR1 KGHDR, CDR2 SFDVKD. V lost 2 bases and J lost 8; bases outside the gene matches: 4. The CDR3 totals 16 residues. The CDR3 region has the DNA TGTGCCACCAGTGATTCCCGGACTAGCGGGGGGGCTACGCAGTATTTT. Its translation is CATSDSRTSGGATQYF.

The genes are TRBV20-1 and TRBJ1-1; possible D gene TRBD1, 5 bases. The ends were cut back, 5 bases at V and 1 base at J, with 14 bases in the middle. This CDR3 spans 14 amino acids. Looked up from germline, CDR1 is DFQATT and CDR2 is SNEGSKA (reference sequence). CDR3 sequence reads: CSAEPGRANTEAFF. CDR3 nucleotides: TGCAGTGCTGAACCGGGACGGGCGAACACTGAAGCTTTCTTT.

Ten or more counts support this clonotype. V and J are TRBV3-1 and TRBJ2-4, with 8 positions matching TRBD1. This CDR3 is built from 18 residues. Germline CDR1 is LGHDT and CDR2 is YNNKEL (reference sequence). V lost 1 base and J lost 0; bases outside the gene matches: 8. The CDR3 sequence is CASSQGRTGTLAKNIQYF. CDR3 bases: TGTGCCAGCAGCCAAGGTAGGACAGGGACGTTAGCCAAAAACATTCAGTACTTC.

Notes on this clonotype: A much larger clone lies one base from this, so it may be a read error. The rearrangement uses TRBV9 and TRBJ2-1; D gene uncertain. The germline CDR1 and CDR2 sequences are SGDLS and YYNGEE. The CDR3 is 11 residues long. The CDR3 DNA follows: TGTACCAGCAGCGTAGAGAGTGAGCAGTTCTTC. As protein: CTSSVESEQFF.

This clonotype was seen ten or more times. This chain links TRBV4-2 with TRBJ1-1, with 9 bases matching TRBD1. CDR3 length equals 17 residues. Germline loops: CDR1 LGHNA, CDR2 YNFKEQ. V was pared by 0 bases and J by 5 bases, with 10 bases of the junction left unmatched. CDR3 nucleotides: TGTGCCAGCAGCCAAGAAATTACAGGGGGCGCGCGGACTGAAGCTTTCTTT. Residues: CASSQEITGGARTEAFF.

This clonotype was recorded many times. This rearrangement joins TRBV5-1 to TRBJ2-7; no clear D. The CDR3 sequence is 12 residues long. The germline CDR1 and CDR2 sequences are SGHRS and YFSETQ. V gave up 1 base and J gave up 6 bases, with 8 bases separating them. CDR3 in amino acids: CASSLRMGEQYF. As DNA, the CDR3 is TGCGCCAGCAGCTTGCGGATGGGCGAGCAGTACTTC.

This clonotype was seen ten or more times. The V call is TRBV2, the J call TRBJ2-2; 9 bases are a match to TRBD1. After removal of 4 bases from V and 5 bases from J, the junction contained 11 bases not matched to a gene. Germline-derived CDR1 and CDR2 are SNHLY and FYNNEI. This CDR3 contains 17 residues. The CDR3 DNA is TGTGCCAGCAGTGCGGAGGGGACAGGGAGTGGAACCGGGGAGCTGTTTTTT. Translation: CASSAEGTGSGTGELFF. The variable domain in full, completed from reference TRBV2 and TRBJ2-2, reads EPEVTQTPSHQVTQMGQEVILRCVPISNHLYFYWYRQILGQKVEFLVSFYNNEISEKSEIFDDQFSVERPDGSNFTLKIRSTKLEDSAMYFCASSAEGTGSGTGELFFGEGSRLTVL.

This clonotype was counted ten times or more. The CDR3 loop reads CASSQTGHDSNQPQHF. The CDR3 bases are TGTGCCAGCAGTCAGACAGGTCATGATAGCAATCAGCCCCAGCATTTT. The V gene is TRBV6-5, the J gene TRBJ1-5, with a possible D match to TRBD1 (6 bases). Germline V gene lookup returns CDR1 MNHEY and CDR2 SVGAGI. The CDR3 covers 16 residues. V was pared by 5 bases and J by 0 bases, with 14 bases between.

This clonotype was seen repeatedly, ten times or more. The genes are TRBV20-1 and TRBJ1-5, with unresolved D. There are 15 residues in the CDR3. Germline loops: CDR1 DFQATT, CDR2 SNEGSKA (reference sequence). V gave up 2 bases and J gave up 11 bases, with 22 bases separating them. The CDR3 nucleotides are TGCAGTGCTAGATCGGGAACACCAAACCCCGTAACCCAGCATTTT. It encodes CSARSGTPNPVTQHF.

This clonotype was seen at least ten times. The chain recombines TRBV6-5 with TRBJ1-2; D gene ambiguous. Trimming cost V 0 bases and J 2 bases, with 13 bases left between them. There are 16 residues in the CDR3. Germline V lookup: CDR1 MNHEY, CDR2 SVGAGI. CDR3 region: CASSYSSPFFNYGYTF. CDR3 nucleotides: TGTGCCAGCAGTTACTCGAGCCCATTCTTCAACTATGGCTACACCTTC.

The table lists this clonotype with many counts. J is TRBJ2-5 and V is TRBV4-1; D gene uncertain. The length of the CDR3 is 16 residues. CDR1 is MGHRA and CDR2 is YSYEKL in the germline V gene. Trimming removed 3 bases from V and 2 bases from J, with 16 bases in between. In DNA, the CDR3 is TGCGCCAGCAGCCAGTCCAGACATGCCCTTCAAGAGACCCAGTACTTC. This translates into CASSQSRHALQETQYF.